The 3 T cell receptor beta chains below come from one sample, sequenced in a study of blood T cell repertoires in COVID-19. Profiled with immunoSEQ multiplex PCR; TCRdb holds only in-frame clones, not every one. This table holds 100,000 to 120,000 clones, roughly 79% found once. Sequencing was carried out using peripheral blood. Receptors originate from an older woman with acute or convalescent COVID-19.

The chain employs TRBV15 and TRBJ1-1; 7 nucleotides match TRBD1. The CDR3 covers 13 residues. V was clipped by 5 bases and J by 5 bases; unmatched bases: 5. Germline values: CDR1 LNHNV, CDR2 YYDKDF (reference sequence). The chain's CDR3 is CATSGAGGTEAFF. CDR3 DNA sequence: TGTGCCACCAGCGGCGCAGGGGGAACTGAAGCTTTCTTT.

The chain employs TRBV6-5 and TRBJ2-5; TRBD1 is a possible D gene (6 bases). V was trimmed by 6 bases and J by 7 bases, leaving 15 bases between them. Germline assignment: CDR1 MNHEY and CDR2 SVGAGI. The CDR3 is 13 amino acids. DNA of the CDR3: TGTGCCAGCAGAGCCCACAGGGTATCGACCCAGTACTTC. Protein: CASRAHRVSTQYF.

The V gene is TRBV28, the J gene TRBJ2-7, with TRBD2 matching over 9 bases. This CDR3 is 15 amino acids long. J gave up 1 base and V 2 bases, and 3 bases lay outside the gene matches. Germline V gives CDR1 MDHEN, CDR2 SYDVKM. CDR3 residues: CASSLPSGTSYEQYF. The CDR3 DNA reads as TGTGCCAGCAGTTTACCTAGCGGGACTTCCTACGAGCAGTACTTC.